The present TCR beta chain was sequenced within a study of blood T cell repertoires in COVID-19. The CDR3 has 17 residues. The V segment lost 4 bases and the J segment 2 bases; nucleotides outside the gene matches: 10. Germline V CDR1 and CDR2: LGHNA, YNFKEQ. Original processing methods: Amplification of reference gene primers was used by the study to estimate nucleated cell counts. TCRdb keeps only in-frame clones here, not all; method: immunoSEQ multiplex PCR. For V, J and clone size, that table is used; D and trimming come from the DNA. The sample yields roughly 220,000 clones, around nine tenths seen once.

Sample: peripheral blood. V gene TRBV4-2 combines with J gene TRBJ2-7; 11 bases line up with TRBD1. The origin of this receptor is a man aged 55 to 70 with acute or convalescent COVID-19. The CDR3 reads CASSPLFPGQGAYEQYF. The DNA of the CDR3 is TGTGCCAGCAGCCCACTCTTCCCGGGACAGGGGGCCTACGAGCAGTACTTC.